Below, one T cell receptor (beta chain) is given with its context. Participant-given clinical history determined each cohort assignment. The CDR3 covers 21 residues. V lost 0 bases and J lost 4; bases outside the gene matches: 19. Germline V gene sequence: CDR1 LNHNV, CDR2 YYDKDF (reference sequence). Libraries were prepared by immunoSEQ multiplex PCR; TCRdb keeps only in-frame clonotypes and omits some of them. This table holds 450,000 to 500,000 clones, roughly nine tenths found once. This specimen comes from a study of blood T cell repertoires in COVID-19. At the level of the study: T cells, B-cell-depleted T cells, or PBMCs supplied cDNA or gDNA.

The sequenced sample consisted of PBMCs or T cells enriched from blood (not recorded which). This sequence was found in a woman aged 55-70 years who had recovered from COVID-19. The V call is TRBV15, the J call TRBJ1-4; 8 bases fit TRBD1. CDR3 sequence reads: CATSREKTDWTGLNSNEKLFF. CDR3 coding DNA: TGTGCCACCAGCAGAGAAAAAACGGACTGGACAGGGCTCAATAGTAATGAAAAACTGTTTTTT.